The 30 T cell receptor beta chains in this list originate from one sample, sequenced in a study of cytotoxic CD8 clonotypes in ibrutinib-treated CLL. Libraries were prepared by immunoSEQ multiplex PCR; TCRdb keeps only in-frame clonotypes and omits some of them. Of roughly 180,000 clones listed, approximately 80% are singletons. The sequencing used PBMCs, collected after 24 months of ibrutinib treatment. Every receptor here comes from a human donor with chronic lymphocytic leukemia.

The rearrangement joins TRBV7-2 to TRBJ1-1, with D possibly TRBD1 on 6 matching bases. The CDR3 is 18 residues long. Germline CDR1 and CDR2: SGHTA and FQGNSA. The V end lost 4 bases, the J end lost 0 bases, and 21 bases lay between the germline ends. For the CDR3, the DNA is TGTGCCAGCAGCTCGGGCCTTTTCCGGGGGCCCTTGAACACTGAAGCTTTCTTT. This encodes CASSSGLFRGPLNTEAFF.

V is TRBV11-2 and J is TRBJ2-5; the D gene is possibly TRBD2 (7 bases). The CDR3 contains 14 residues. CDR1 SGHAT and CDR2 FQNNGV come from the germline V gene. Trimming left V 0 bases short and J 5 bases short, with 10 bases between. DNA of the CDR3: TGTGCCAGCAGCTTAGAACGGGGGGCGGAGACCCAGTACTTC. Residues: CASSLERGAETQYF.

This CDR3 is CASSSTSGSRQDTQYF. As DNA, the CDR3 is TGTGCCAGCAGTTCGACTAGCGGGAGTCGGCAAGATACGCAGTATTTT. This chain connects TRBV28 to TRBJ2-3, with TRBD2 identical over 12 bases. This CDR3 is 16 amino acids long. CDR1 and CDR2 (germline): MDHEN, SYDVKM. Trimming took 4 bases from V and 5 from J; bases not matched to a gene: 7.

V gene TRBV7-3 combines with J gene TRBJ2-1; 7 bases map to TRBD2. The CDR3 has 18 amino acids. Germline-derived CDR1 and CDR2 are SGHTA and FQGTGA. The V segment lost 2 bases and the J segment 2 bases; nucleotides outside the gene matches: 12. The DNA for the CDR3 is TGTGCCAGCAGCTTACCCCAACGGACTAGTGGAACCTACAATGAGCAGTTCTTC. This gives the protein CASSLPQRTSGTYNEQFF. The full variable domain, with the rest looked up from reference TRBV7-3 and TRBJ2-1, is GAGVSQTPSNKVTEKGKYVELRCDPISGHTALYWYRQSLGQGPEFLIYFQGTGAADDSGLPNDRFFAVRPEGSVSTLKIQRTERGDSAVYLCASSLPQRTSGTYNEQFFGPGTRLTVL.

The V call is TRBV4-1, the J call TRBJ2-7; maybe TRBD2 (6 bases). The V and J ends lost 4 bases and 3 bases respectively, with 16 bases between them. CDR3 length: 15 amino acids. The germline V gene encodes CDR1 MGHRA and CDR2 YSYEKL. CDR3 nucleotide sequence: TGCGCCAGCAGCCCAGGAATGCGGGGAGGCTACGAGCAGTACTTC. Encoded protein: CASSPGMRGGYEQYF.

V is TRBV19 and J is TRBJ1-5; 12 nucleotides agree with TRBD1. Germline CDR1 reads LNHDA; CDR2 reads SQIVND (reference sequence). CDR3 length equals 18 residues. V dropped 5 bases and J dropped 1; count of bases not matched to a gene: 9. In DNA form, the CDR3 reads TGTGCCAGTAGTGACTCCGGGACAGGGGGCCGGAGCAATCAGCCCCAGCATTTT. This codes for CASSDSGTGGRSNQPQHF.

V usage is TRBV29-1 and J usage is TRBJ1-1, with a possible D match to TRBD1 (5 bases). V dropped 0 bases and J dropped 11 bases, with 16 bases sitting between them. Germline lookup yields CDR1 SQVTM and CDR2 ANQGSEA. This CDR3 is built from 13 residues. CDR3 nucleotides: TGCAGCGTTGAAGATGGATGGGGGGACGGGGCTTTCTTT. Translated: CSVEDGWGDGAFF.

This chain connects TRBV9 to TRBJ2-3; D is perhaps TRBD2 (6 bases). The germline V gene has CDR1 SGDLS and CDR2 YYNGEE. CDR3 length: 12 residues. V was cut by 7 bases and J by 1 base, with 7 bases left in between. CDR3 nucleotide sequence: TGTGCCAGCGGGACTGGCACAGATACGCAGTATTTT. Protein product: CASGTGTDTQYF.

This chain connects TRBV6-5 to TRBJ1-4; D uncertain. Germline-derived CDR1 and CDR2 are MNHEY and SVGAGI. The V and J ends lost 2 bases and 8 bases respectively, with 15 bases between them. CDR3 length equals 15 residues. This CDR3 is CASSYDPGSGEKLFF. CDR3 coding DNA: TGTGCCAGCAGTTACGATCCGGGTTCCGGAGAAAAACTGTTTTTT.

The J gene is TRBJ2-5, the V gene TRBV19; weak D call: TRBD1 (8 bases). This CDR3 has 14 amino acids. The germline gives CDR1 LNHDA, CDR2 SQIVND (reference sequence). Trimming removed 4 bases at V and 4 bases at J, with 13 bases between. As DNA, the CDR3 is TGTGCCAGTAGTAGTACAGGGGGGGGAGAGACCCAGTACTTC. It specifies CASSSTGGGETQYF.

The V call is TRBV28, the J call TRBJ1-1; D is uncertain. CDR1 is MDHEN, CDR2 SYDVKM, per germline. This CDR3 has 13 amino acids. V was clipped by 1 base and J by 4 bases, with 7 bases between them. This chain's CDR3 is CASSLLAGTEAFF. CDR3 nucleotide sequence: TGTGCCAGCAGTTTATTGGCGGGCACTGAAGCTTTCTTT.

The CDR3 DNA reads as TGTGCCTGGAGTCCACAGGGTAGCAATCAGCCCCAGCATTTT. Translation: CAWSPQGSNQPQHF. V usage is TRBV30 and J usage is TRBJ1-5; a weak D match, TRBD1 (6 bases). Germline V gene lookup returns CDR1 GTSNPN and CDR2 SVGIG (reference sequence). This CDR3 contains 14 residues. Between the trimmed V and J ends, which lost 2 bases and 0 bases, there was a span of 8 bases.

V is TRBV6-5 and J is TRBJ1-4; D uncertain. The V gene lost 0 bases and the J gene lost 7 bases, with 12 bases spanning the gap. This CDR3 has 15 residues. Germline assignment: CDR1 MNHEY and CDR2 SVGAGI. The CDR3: CASSYSPGRSEKLFF. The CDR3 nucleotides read TGTGCCAGCAGTTACTCGCCGGGGAGGAGTGAAAAACTGTTTTTT.

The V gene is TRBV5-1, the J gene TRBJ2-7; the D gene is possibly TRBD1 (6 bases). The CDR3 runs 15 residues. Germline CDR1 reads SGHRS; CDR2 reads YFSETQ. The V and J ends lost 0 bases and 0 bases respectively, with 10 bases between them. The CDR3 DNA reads TGCGCCAGCAGCTTGGACAGGACAGCCTCCTACGAGCAGTACTTC. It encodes CASSLDRTASYEQYF.

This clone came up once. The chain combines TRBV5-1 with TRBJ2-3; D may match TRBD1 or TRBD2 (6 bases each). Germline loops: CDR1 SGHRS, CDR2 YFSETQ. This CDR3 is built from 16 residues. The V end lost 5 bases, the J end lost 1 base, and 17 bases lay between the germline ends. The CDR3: CASRGGAGDGTDTQYF. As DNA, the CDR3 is TGCGCCAGCAGGGGCGGGGCAGGGGATGGCACAGATACGCAGTATTTT.

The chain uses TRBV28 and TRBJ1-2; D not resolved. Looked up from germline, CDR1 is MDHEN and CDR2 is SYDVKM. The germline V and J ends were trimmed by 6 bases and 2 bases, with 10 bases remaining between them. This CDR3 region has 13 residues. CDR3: CASRVTINYGYTF. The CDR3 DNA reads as TGTGCCAGCAGGGTCACAATAAACTATGGCTACACCTTC.

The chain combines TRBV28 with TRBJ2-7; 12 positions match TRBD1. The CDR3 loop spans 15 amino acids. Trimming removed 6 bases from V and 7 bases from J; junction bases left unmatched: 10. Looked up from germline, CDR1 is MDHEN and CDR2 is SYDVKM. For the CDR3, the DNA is TGTGCCAGCAGGCTCGGGGGACAGGGGGCAGGGGAGCAGTACTTC. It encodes CASRLGGQGAGEQYF.

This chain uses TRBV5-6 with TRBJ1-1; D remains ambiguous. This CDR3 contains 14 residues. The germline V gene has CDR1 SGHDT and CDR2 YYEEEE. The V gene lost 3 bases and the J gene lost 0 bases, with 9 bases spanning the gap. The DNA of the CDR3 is TGTGCCAGCAGCTGGGGAGGGTTGAACACTGAAGCTTTCTTT. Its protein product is CASSWGGLNTEAFF.

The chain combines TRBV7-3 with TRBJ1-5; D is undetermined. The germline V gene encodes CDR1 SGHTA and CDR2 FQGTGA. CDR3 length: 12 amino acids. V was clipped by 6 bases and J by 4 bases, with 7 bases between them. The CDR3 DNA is TGTGCCAGCAGACGGGGAAATCAGCCCCAGCATTTT. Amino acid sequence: CASRRGNQPQHF.

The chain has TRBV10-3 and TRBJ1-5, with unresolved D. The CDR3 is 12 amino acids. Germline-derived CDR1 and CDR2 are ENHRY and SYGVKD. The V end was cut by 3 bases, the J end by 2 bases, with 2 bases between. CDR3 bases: TGTGCCATCAGTGACGGCAATCAGCCCCAGCATTTT. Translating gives CAISDGNQPQHF.

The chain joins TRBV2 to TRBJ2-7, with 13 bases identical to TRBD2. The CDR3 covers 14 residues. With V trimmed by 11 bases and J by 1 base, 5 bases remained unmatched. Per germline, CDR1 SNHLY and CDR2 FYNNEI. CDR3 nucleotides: TGTGCCGTTTGGACTAGCGGGAGTTCCTACGAGCAGTACTTC. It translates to CAVWTSGSSYEQYF.

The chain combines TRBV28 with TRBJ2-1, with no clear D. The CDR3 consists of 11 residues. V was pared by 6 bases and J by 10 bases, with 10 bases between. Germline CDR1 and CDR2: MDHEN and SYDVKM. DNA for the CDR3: TGTGCCAGCAGAACCGACCTCGAGCAGTTCTTC. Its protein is CASRTDLEQFF.

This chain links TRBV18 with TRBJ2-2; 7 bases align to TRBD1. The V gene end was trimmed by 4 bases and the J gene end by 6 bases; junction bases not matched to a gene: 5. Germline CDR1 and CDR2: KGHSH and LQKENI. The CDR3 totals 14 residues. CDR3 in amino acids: CASSQSRGSGELFF. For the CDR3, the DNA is TGTGCCAGCTCACAATCCAGGGGGTCCGGGGAGCTGTTTTTT.

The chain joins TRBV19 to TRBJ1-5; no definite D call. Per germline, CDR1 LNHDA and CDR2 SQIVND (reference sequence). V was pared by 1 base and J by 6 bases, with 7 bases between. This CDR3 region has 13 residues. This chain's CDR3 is CASSIAAGQPQHF. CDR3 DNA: TGTGCCAGTAGTATAGCGGCCGGTCAGCCCCAGCATTTT.

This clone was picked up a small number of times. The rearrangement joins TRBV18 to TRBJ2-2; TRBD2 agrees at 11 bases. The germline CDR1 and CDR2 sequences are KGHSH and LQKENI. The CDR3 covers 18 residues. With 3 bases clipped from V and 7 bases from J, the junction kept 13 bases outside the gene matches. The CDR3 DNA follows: TGTGCCAGCTCACCGATTCTATCCGGGACTAGCGGAGGCGGGGAGCTGTTTTTT. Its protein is CASSPILSGTSGGGELFF.

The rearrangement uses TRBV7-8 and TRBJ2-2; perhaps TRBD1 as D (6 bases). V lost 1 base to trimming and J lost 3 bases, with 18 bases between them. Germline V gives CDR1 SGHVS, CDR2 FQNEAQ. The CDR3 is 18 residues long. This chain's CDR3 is CASSLVHGGRSYTGELFF. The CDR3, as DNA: TGTGCCAGCAGCTTAGTCCATGGGGGCAGGTCGTACACCGGGGAGCTGTTTTTT.

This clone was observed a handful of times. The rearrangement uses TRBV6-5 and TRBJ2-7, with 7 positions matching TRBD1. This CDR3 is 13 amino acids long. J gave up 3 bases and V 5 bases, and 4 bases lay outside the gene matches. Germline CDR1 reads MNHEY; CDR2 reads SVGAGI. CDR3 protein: CASSVTGFYEQYF. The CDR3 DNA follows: TGTGCCAGCAGTGTGACAGGGTTCTACGAGCAGTACTTC.

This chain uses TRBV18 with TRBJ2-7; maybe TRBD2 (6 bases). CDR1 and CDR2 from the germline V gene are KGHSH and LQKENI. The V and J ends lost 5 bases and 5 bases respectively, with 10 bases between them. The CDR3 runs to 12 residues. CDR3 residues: CASSGGGDEQYF. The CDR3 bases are TGTGCCAGCTCAGGGGGAGGCGACGAGCAGTACTTC.

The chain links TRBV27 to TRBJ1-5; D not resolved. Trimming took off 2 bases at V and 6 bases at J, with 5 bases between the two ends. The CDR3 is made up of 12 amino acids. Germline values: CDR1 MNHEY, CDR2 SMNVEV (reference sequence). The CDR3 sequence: CASSLMGQPQHF. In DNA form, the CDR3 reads TGTGCCAGCAGTTTAATGGGTCAGCCCCAGCATTTT.

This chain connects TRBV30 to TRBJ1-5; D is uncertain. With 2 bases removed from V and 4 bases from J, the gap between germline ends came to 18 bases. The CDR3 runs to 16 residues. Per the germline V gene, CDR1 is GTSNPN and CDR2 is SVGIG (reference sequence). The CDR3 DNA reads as TGTGCCTGGAGTCTCGGTTTAGGGCTTGGGAATCAGCCCCAGCATTTT. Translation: CAWSLGLGLGNQPQHF.